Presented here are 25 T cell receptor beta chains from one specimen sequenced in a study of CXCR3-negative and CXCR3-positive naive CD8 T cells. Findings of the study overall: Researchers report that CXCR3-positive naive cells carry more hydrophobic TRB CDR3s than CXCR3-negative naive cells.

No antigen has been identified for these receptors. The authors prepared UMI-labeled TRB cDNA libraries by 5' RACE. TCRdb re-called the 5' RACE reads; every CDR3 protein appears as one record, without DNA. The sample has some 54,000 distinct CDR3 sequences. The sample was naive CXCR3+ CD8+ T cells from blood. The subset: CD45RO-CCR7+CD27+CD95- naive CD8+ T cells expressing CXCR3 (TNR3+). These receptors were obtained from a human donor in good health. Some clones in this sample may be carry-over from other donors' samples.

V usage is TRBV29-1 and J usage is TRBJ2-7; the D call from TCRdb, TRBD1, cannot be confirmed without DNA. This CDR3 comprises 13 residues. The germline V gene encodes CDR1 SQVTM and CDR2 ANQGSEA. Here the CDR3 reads CSVTGTDSYEQYF.

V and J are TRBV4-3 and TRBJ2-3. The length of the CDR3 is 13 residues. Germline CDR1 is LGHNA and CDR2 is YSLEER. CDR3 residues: CASSQDSTDTQYF.

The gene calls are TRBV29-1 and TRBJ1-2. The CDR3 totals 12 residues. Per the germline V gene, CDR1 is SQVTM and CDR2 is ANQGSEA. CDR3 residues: CSAPSGFRGYTF. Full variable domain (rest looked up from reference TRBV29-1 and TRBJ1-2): SAVISQKPSRDICQRGTSLTIQCQVDSQVTMMFWYRQQPGQSLTLIATANQGSEATYESGFVIDKFPISRPNLTFSTLTVSNMSPEDSSIYLCSAPSGFRGYTFGSGTRLTVV.

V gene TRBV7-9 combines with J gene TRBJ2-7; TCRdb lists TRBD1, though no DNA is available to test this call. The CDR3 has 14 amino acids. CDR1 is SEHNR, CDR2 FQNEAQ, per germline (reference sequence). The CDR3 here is CASSFPGQIYEQYF.

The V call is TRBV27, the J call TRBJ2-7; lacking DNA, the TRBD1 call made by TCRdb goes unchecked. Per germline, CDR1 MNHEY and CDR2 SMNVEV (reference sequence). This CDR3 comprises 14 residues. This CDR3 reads CASSPGTASYEQYF.

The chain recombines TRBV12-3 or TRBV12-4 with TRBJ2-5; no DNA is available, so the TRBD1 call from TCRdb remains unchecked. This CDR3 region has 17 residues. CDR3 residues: CASSSLRRTGQGETQYF.

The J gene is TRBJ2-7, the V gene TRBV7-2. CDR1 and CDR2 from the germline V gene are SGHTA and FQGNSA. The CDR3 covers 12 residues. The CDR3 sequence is CASSSFGYEQYF.

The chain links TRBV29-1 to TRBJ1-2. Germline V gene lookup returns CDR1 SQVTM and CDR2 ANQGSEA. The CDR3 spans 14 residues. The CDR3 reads CSAEESSNSYGYTF.

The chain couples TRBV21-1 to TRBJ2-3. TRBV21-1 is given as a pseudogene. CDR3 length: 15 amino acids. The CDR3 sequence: CASSKELGSTDTQYF.

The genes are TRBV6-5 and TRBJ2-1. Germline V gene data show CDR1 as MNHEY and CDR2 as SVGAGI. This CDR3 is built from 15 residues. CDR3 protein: CASSYSPLTRDEQFF.

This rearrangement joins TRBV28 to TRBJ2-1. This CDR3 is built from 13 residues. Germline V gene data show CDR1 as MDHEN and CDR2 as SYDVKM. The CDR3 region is CASSLRLNNEQFF.

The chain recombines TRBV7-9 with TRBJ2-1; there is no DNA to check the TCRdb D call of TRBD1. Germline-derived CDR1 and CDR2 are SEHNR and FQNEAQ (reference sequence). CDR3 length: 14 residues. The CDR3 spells CASSLEGVPYEQYF.

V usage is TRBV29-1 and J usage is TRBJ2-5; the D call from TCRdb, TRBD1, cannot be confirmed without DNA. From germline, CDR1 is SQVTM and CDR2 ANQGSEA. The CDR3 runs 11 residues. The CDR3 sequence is CSAGGHETQYF. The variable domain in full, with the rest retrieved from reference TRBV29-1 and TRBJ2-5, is SAVISQKPSRDICQRGTSLTIQCQVDSQVTMMFWYRQQPGQSLTLIATANQGSEATYESGFVIDKFPISRPNLTFSTLTVSNMSPEDSSIYLCSAGGHETQYFGPGTRLLVL.

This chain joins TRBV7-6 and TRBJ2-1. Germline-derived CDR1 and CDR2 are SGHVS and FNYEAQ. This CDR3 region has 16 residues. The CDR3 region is CASSALAGGAYNEQFF.

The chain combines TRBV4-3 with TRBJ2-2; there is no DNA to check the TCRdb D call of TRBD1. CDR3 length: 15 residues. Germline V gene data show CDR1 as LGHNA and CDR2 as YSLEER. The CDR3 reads CASSQSGVRTGELFF.

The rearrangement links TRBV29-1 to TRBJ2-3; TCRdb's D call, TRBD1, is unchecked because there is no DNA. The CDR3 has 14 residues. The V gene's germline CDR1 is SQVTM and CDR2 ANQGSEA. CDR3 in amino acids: CSVELPDSTDTQYF.

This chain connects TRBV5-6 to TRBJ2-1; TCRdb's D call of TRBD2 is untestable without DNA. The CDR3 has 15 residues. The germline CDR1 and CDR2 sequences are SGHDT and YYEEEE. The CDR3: CASVAGGPTYNEQFF.

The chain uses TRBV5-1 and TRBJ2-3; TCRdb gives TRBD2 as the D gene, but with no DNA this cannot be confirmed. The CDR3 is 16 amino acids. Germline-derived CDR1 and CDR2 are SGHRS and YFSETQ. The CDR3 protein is CASSFSLAGVADTQYF.

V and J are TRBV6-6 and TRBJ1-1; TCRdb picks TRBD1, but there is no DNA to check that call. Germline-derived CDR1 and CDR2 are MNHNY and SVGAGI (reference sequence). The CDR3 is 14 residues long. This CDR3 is CASSFRQKGTEAFF.

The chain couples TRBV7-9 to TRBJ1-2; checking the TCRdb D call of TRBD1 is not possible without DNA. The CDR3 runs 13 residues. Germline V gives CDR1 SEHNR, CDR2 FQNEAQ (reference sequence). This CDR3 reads CASEPQGNYGYTF.

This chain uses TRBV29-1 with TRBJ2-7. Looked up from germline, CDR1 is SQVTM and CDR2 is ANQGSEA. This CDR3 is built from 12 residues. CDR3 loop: CSVDWENDEKYF.

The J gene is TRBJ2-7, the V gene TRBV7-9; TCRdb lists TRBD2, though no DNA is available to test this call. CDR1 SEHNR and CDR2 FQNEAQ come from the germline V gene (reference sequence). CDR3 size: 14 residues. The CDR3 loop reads CASSLRVEEHGQYF.

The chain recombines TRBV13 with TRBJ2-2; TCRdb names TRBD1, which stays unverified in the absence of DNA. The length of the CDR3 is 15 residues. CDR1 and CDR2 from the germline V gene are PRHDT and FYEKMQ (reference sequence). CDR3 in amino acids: CASSQDQGGTGELFF.

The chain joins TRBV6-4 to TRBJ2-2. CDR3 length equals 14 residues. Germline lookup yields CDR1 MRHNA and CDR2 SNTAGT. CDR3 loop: CASSDSTNTGELFF.

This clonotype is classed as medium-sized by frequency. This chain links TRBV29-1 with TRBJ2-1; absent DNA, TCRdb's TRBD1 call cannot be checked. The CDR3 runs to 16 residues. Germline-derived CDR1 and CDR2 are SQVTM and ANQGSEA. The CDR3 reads CSVEDRDRGPYNEQFF.